These T cell receptor beta chains were read from a single sample in a study of CD8 T cells in ankylosing spondylitis. TCRdb reprocessed the 5' RACE reads via MiXCR and lists one record per CDR3 protein. The sample lists around 75,000 distinct CDR3 sequences; roughly 5.3% were seen once. The sequenced material came from blood, either unsorted or a sorted T cell fraction (not recorded which). The receptor set was obtained from a male donor with ankylosing spondylitis or in good health (not recorded which). The CDR3 runs from the conserved cysteine through the conserved F or W. A D gene is named only where the DNA matches it firmly. Clone size is stated in some rows and not others, as once, few, many or a class when expanded.

abundance	j_gene	d_gene	v_gene	CDR3aa	CDR3nt
many	TRBJ1-1	-	TRBV20-1	CSARRGSYTEAFF	TGCAGTGCTAGGCGGGGATCCTACACTGAAGCTTTCTTT
-	TRBJ2-7	-	TRBV6-1	CASRPDGRYEQYF	TGTGCCAGCAGACCAGACGGACGTTACGAGCAGTACTTC
many	TRBJ2-7	-	TRBV4-3	CASSQWPTSYEQYF	TGCGCCAGCAGCCAATGGCCAACCAGCTACGAGCAGTACTTC
-	TRBJ2-5	-	TRBV20-1	CSASPPGIQETQYF	TGCAGTGCTAGCCCCCCAGGTATCCAAGAGACCCAGTACTTC
many	TRBJ1-2	TRBD1	TRBV28	CASRRTGINGYTF	TGTGCCAGCAGGCGGACAGGGATTAATGGCTACACCTTC
many	TRBJ1-5	TRBD1	TRBV5-5	CASSLGTGSNQPQHF	TGTGCCAGCAGCTTGGGGACAGGAAGCAATCAGCCCCAGCATTTT
many	TRBJ2-1	TRBD2	TRBV24-1	CATSDWGLAGGTGYNEQFF	TGTGCCACCAGTGATTGGGGACTAGCGGGGGGGACTGGCTACAATGAGCAGTTCTTC
many	TRBJ2-5	-	TRBV12-3/TRBV12-4	CASSLKGTQYF	TGTGCCAGCAGTTTAAAAGGGACCCAGTACTTC
many	TRBJ2-1	TRBD2	TRBV25-1	CASSGTSGGSEGQFF	TGTGCCAGCAGTGGAACTAGCGGGGGGTCCGAAGGGCAGTTCTTC
many	TRBJ1-4	TRBD1	TRBV27	CASSPPDRANEKLFF	TGTGCCAGCAGTCCACCGGACAGGGCTAATGAAAAACTGTTTTTT
many	TRBJ2-1	-	TRBV12-3/TRBV12-4	CASSPGDRRSYNEQFF	TGTGCCAGCTCTCCCGGAGACAGGAGGTCTTACAATGAGCAGTTCTTC
many	TRBJ1-2	TRBD1	TRBV10-2	CASSESGTGIYGYTF	TGCGCCAGCAGTGAAAGCGGGACAGGGATCTATGGCTACACCTTC
many	TRBJ1-5	TRBD1	TRBV12-3/TRBV12-4	CASSPTGGGQPQHF	TGTGCCAGCAGTCCCACAGGGGGCGGTCAGCCCCAGCATTTT
many	TRBJ2-7	TRBD1	TRBV19	CASATAPGQGKEQYF	TGTGCCAGTGCCACAGCGCCGGGACAGGGGAAGGAGCAGTACTTC
many	TRBJ1-1	-	TRBV5-1	CASSLGGVSRTEAFF	TGCGCCAGCAGCTTGGGGGGCGTCTCAAGGACTGAAGCTTTCTTT
many	TRBJ2-3	-	TRBV29-1	CSVDRDSTDTQYF	TGCAGCGTTGACAGGGACAGCACAGATACGCAGTATTTT
many	TRBJ2-3	-	TRBV28	CASSLRLLTDTQYF	TGTGCCAGCAGTTTACGTCTCCTCACGGATACGCAGTATTTT
many	TRBJ2-2	TRBD2	TRBV10-1	CASSETSGGPGELFF	TGCGCCAGCAGTGAAACTAGCGGGGGCCCCGGGGAGCTGTTTTTT
few	TRBJ2-5	TRBD2	TRBV7-2	CASLERGGSETQYF	TGTGCCAGCTTGGAGCGGGGGGGCTCGGAGACCCAGTACTTC
many	TRBJ2-7	-	TRBV7-2	CASSDSFTYEQYF	TGTGCCAGCAGCGACAGTTTTACCTACGAGCAGTACTTC
many	TRBJ2-1	-	TRBV29-1	CSVGVSLYNEQFF	TGCAGCGTTGGGGTATCCTTGTACAATGAGCAGTTCTTC
many	TRBJ2-7	-	TRBV29-1	CSVLQGGSYEQYF	TGCAGCGTGTTGCAAGGGGGATCCTACGAGCAGTACTTC
many	TRBJ2-7	-	TRBV18	CASSPGEGSGYEQYF	TGTGCCAGCTCACCGGGAGAGGGATCGGGGTACGAGCAGTACTTC
many	TRBJ2-5	-	TRBV7-8	CASTPLTLQETQYF	TGTGCCAGCACCCCCTTGACTCTCCAAGAGACCCAGTACTTC
many	TRBJ1-2	-	TRBV3-1	CASSQGSDYGYTF	TGTGCCAGCAGCCAAGGTAGCGATTATGGCTACACCTTC
many	TRBJ1-1	TRBD1	TRBV5-1	CASSSRTGTNTEAFF	TGCGCCAGCAGCTCCCGGACAGGCACGAATACTGAAGCTTTCTTT
many	TRBJ2-3	-	TRBV24-1	CATSRFLADTQYF	TGTGCCACCAGTCGGTTTTTAGCAGATACGCAGTATTTT
many	TRBJ2-1	TRBD2	TRBV3-1	CASSQDQLAGRNEQFF	TGTGCCAGCAGCCAAGATCAGCTAGCGGGGCGCAATGAGCAGTTCTTC
many	TRBJ2-7	-	TRBV5-6	CASSLMSFQGIGYEQYF	TGTGCCAGCAGCTTGATGTCCTTTCAGGGGATCGGGTACGAGCAGTACTTC
few	TRBJ2-1	-	TRBV7-9	CACRRDGANNEQFF	TGTGCCTGCAGGCGGGACGGAGCCAACAATGAGCAGTTCTTC
many	TRBJ2-1	-	TRBV2	CATSEFRVEQFF	TGTGCCACGTCCGAATTTCGCGTTGAGCAGTTCTTC
many	TRBJ1-2	-	TRBV21-1	CASSKKRGGYGYTF	TGTGCCAGCAGCAAAAAGAGGGGCGGCTATGGCTACACCTTC
many	TRBJ1-5	-	TRBV12-3/TRBV12-4	CASSWGANQPQHF	TGTGCCAGCTCGTGGGGAGCCAATCAGCCCCAGCATTTT
large	TRBJ2-1	TRBD2	TRBV6-2/TRBV6-3	CASSRPTSGVNEQFF	TGTGCCAGCAGTCGCCCGACTAGCGGGGTTAATGAGCAGTTCTTC
many	TRBJ2-3	-	TRBV20-1	CSAGADTQYF	TGCAGTGCCGGAGCAGATACGCAGTATTTT
many	TRBJ1-1	TRBD1	TRBV5-1	CASSLGQGEGAFF	TGCGCCAGCAGCTTGGGGCAGGGGGAAGGAGCTTTCTTT
many	TRBJ2-6	-	TRBV14	CASSQVGANVLTF	TGTGCCAGCAGCCAAGTCGGGGCCAACGTCCTGACTTTC
many	TRBJ2-3	TRBD2	TRBV10-3	CAISVTSATDTQYF	TGTGCCATCAGTGTGACTAGCGCCACAGATACGCAGTATTTT
many	TRBJ2-2	-	TRBV5-1	CASSLETLSTGELFF	TGCGCCAGCAGCTTGGAGACCCTGAGCACCGGGGAGCTGTTTTTT
many	TRBJ2-3	TRBD2	TRBV5-1	CASSLRVAGSTDTQYF	TGCGCCAGCAGCTTGAGGGTAGCGGGGTCCACAGATACGCAGTATTTT
many	TRBJ1-2	TRBD1	TRBV20-1	CSGRGTGPDYGYTF	TGCAGCGGCCGGGGGACAGGGCCTGACTATGGCTACACCTTC
many	TRBJ2-7	TRBD1	TRBV7-2	CASSLFGSGGSYEQYF	TGTGCCAGCAGCTTATTTGGGTCAGGGGGCTCCTACGAGCAGTACTTC
many	TRBJ2-2	-	TRBV12-3/TRBV12-4	CASSAEGAGELFF	TGTGCCAGCAGTGCTGAGGGGGCCGGGGAGCTGTTTTTT
many	TRBJ1-5	-	TRBV20-1	CSAGGPGPNQPQHF	TGCAGTGCCGGAGGGCCAGGGCCCAATCAGCCCCAGCATTTT
many	TRBJ2-2	TRBD2	TRBV4-3	CASSPGFRASGTGELFF	TGCGCCAGCAGCCCTGGTTTCAGGGCTAGCGGGACCGGGGAGCTGTTTTTT
-	TRBJ2-3	-	TRBV10-3	CAISVFATDSQNF	TGTGCCATCAGTGTTTTCGCCACAGATTCGCAGAATTTT
many	TRBJ2-5	-	TRBV4-2	CASSQHPGAGAQETQYF	TGTGCCAGCAGCCAGCACCCAGGGGCGGGAGCTCAAGAGACCCAGTACTTC
many	TRBJ2-7	TRBD1	TRBV2	CARQSLTGVGEQYF	TGTGCCAGACAATCCCTGACAGGGGTGGGCGAGCAGTACTTC